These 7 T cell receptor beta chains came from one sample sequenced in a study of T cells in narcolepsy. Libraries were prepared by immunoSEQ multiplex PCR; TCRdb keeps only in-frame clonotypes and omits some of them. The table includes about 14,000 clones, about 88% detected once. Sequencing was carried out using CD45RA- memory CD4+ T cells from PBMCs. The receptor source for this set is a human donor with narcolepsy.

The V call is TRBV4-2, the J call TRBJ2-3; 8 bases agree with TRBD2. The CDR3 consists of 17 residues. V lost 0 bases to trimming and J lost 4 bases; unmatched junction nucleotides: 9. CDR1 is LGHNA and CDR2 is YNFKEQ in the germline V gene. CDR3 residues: CASSQEGTGGPSDTQYF. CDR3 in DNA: TGTGCCAGCAGCCAAGAGGGGACGGGAGGGCCATCAGATACGCAGTATTTT.

Written as DNA, the CDR3 is TGTGCCAGCAGTTTATGGACAGGGGCGGGACTAGCGGGACCCAATGAGCAGTTCTTC. Protein sequence: CASSLWTGAGLAGPNEQFF. This sequence joins TRBV28 and TRBJ2-1, with TRBD2 matching 13 bases. Germline CDR1 is MDHEN and CDR2 is SYDVKM. The CDR3 loop spans 19 amino acids. The ends lost 0 bases at V and 6 bases at J; junction bases unmatched: 11.

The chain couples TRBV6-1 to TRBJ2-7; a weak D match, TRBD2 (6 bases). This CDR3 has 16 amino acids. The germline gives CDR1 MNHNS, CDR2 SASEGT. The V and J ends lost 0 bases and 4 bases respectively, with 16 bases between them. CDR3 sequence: CASSEALAGSGYEQYF. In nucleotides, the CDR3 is TGTGCCAGCAGTGAAGCGCTGGCGGGGAGCGGGTACGAGCAGTACTTC.

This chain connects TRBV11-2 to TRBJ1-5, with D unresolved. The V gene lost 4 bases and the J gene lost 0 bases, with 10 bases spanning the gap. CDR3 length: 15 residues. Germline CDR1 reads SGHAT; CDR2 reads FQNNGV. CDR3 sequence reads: CASSSITGSNQPQHF. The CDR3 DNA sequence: TGTGCCAGCAGCTCTATCACGGGTAGCAATCAGCCCCAGCATTTT.

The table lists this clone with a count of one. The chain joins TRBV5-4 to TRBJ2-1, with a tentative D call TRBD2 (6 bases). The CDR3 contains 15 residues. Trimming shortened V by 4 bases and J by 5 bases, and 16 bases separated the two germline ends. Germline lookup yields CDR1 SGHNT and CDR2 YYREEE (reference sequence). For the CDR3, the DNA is TGTGCCAGCAGCGGGGGACTCGGGAGAAACAATGAGCAGTTCTTC. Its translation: CASSGGLGRNNEQFF.

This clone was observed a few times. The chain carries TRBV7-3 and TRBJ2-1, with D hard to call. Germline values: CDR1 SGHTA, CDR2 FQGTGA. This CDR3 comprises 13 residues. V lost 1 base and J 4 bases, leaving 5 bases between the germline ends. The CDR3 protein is CASSLNKYNEQFF. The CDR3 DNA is TGTGCCAGCAGCTTAAACAAGTACAATGAGCAGTTCTTC.

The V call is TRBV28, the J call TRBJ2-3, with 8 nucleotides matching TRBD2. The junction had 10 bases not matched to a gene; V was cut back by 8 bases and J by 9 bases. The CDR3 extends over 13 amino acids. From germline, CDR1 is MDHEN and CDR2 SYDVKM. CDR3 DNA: TGTGCCAGCGGGCTAGCGGGTCTAGGGACGCAGTATTTT. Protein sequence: CASGLAGLGTQYF.